Listed below are T cell receptor beta chains from one sample, sequenced in a study of blood T cell repertoires in COVID-19. The repertoire was sequenced with immunoSEQ multiplex PCR; TCRdb's copy has only in-frame clones and lacks some. The sample yields more than 85,000 clones, approximately 90% seen once. Sequencing was carried out using peripheral blood. Receptors were obtained from a man in his fifties or sixties with active COVID-19. Both conserved end residues are part of each CDR3. The D gene is left open where the match is weak. The size entry is marked missing in some rows and otherwise reads once, few, many or a size class.

V gene	D gene	J gene	clone size	CDR3 DNA	CDR3 protein
TRBV6-5	TRBD1	TRBJ1-2	.	TGTGCCAGCAGTCGACGGGACAGGGGTAGGGGCTACACCTTC	CASSRRDRGRGYTF
TRBV7-2	TRBD1	TRBJ2-3	.	TGTGCCAGCAGCTCTCGGGACAGGGGGGAAAACACAGATACGCAGTATTTT	CASSSRDRGENTDTQYF
TRBV3-1/TRBV3-2	.	TRBJ2-1	few	TGTGCCAGCAGCCAAGATACAGGGACAACCTACAATGAGCAGTTCTTC	CASSQDTGTTYNEQFF
TRBV7-2	TRBD2	TRBJ2-1	.	TGTGCCAGCAGCTTAGAACTAGCGAGCTTCTCCTACAATGAGCAGTTCTTC	CASSLELASFSYNEQFF
TRBV6-5	.	TRBJ2-2	.	TGTGGGGTGGTCAGGGAGGACACCGGGGAGCTGTTTTTT	CGVVREDTGELFF
TRBV5-1	TRBD1	TRBJ2-7	.	TGCGCCAGCAGCTTGGGGGTACCGGGACAGGGCTACGAGCAGTACTTC	CASSLGVPGQGYEQYF
TRBV19	.	TRBJ2-5	once	TGTGCCAGTAGCAGGGGTGGCGAGACCCAGTACTTC	CASSRGGETQYF
TRBV25-1	TRBD2	TRBJ2-5	.	TGTGCCAGCAGTGAATATACTAGCGGGGGGGCAGAGACCCAGTACTTC	CASSEYTSGGAETQYF
TRBV5-4	TRBD1	TRBJ2-2	once	TGTGCCAGCAGCTGGGGACAGGGGGGCATCGGGGAGCTGTTTTTT	CASSWGQGGIGELFF
TRBV7-2	TRBD1	TRBJ1-4	.	TGTGCCAGCAGCTCCTTCCTAGGGGGCTTAAGTGAAAAACTGTTTTTT	CASSSFLGGLSEKLFF
TRBV10-3	TRBD2	TRBJ2-1	.	TGTGCCATCAGTGAGAAGGCAGCGGGGAATGAGCAGTTCTTC	CAISEKAAGNEQFF
TRBV6-5	TRBD1	TRBJ1-5	.	TGTGCCAGCAGCCGGACAGGGGGCAGACAGCCCCAGCATTTT	CASSRTGGRQPQHF
TRBV18	.	TRBJ2-3	.	TGTGCCAGCTCACCCCCCTGGACAGTTCTTTTGAATACGCAGTATTTT	CASSPPWTVLLNTQYF
TRBV19	.	TRBJ2-5	.	TGTGCCAGTAGTCCTCGACTAGAGGAGACCCAGTACTTC	CASSPRLEETQYF
TRBV4-1	.	TRBJ1-2	.	TGCGCCAGCAGCAACCCCGGACAGATATATGGCTACACCTTC	CASSNPGQIYGYTF
TRBV5-1	TRBD1	TRBJ1-1	.	TGCGCCAGCAGCACCGGACAGGGAAGAGACACTGAAGCTTTCTTT	CASSTGQGRDTEAFF
TRBV4-1	.	TRBJ1-1	.	TGCGCCAGCAGCCATGCCTGGAGGACTGAAGCTTTCTTT	CASSHAWRTEAFF
TRBV6-5	.	TRBJ1-1	.	TGTGCCAGCAGTTACGGCGGGGGGGGGACTGAAGCTTTCTTT	CASSYGGGGTEAFF
TRBV7-2	.	TRBJ2-3	.	TGTGCCAGCAGCTTAGGCCAGGGCACAGATACGCAGTATTTT	CASSLGQGTDTQYF
TRBV4-1	TRBD1	TRBJ1-1	.	TGCGCCAGCAGCCTCGGACAGGGAGGAGAAACTGAAGCTTTCTTT	CASSLGQGGETEAFF
TRBV9	.	TRBJ2-7	.	TGTGCCAGCAGCGTAGAGAAAGGCGGGCCCTACGAGCAGTACTTC	CASSVEKGGPYEQYF
TRBV6-5	.	TRBJ1-6	.	TGTGCCAGCGGGGGGTTTCGGAATTCACCCCTCCACTTT	CASGGFRNSPLHF
TRBV10-3	TRBD2	TRBJ2-1	once	TGTGCCATCAGTGGGCCGGGACTAGGGGCGGGTGAGCAGTTCTTC	CAISGPGLGAGEQFF
TRBV2	.	TRBJ1-2	.	TGTGCCAGCACATCCCAGGAAAGCAACTATGGCTACACCTTC	CASTSQESNYGYTF
TRBV6-5	.	TRBJ2-7	.	TGTGCCAGCAGTTACTCGAGGGGGTACGAGCAGTACTTC	CASSYSRGYEQYF
TRBV10-3	TRBD1	TRBJ2-3	.	TGTGCCATCGGGGGGACAGGGATTGGGGTAGATACGCAGTATTTT	CAIGGTGIGVDTQYF
TRBV9	TRBD1	TRBJ1-1	.	TGTGCCAGCAGCGCTCAGGGGGATATGAACACTGAAGCTTTCTTT	CASSAQGDMNTEAFF
TRBV7-9	.	TRBJ1-5	.	TGTGCCAGCAGCTTGGACAGCCGGAATCAGCCCCAGCATTTT	CASSLDSRNQPQHF
TRBV5-1	TRBD2	TRBJ2-3	.	TGCGCCAGCAGCTTAAGGACTAGCAGCACAGATACGCAGTATTTT	CASSLRTSSTDTQYF
TRBV7-8	.	TRBJ2-2	.	TGTGCCAGCTCCAGGACTTTGAACACCGGGGAGCTGTTTTTT	CASSRTLNTGELFF
TRBV7-8	TRBD1	TRBJ2-1	.	TGTGCCAGCAGCAGGACCCGGACAGGGCAAACCTACAATGAGCAGTTCTTC	CASSRTRTGQTYNEQFF
TRBV7-2	.	TRBJ1-1	.	TGTGCCAGCAGCTTAGTGGGGCCCAGCACTGAAGCTTTCTTT	CASSLVGPSTEAFF
TRBV6-4	.	TRBJ2-2	.	TGTGCCAGCAGTGTTTCGGGGACCGGGGAGCTGTTTTTT	CASSVSGTGELFF
TRBV6-5	TRBD2	TRBJ2-1	.	TGTGCCAGCAGCCTCACTAGCGACTATGAGCAGTTCTTC	CASSLTSDYEQFF
TRBV9	TRBD1	TRBJ1-2	.	TGTGCCAGCAGCATCCGACAGGGTGATGGCTACACCTTC	CASSIRQGDGYTF
TRBV30	TRBD1	TRBJ2-4	.	TGTGCCTGGAGTCCGACGGACAGGGTGAACATTCAGTACTTC	CAWSPTDRVNIQYF
TRBV5-5	TRBD1	TRBJ1-6	once	TGTGCCAGCAGCTCCCTAGGACAGGTATCACCCCTCCACTTT	CASSSLGQVSPLHF
TRBV2	.	TRBJ1-2	.	TGTGCCAGCAGTGAAGAAGTCAGGGGATCGGATGGCTACACCTTC	CASSEEVRGSDGYTF
TRBV19	TRBD1	TRBJ1-1	.	TGTGCCAGTAGTCCCAGGACAGGGGTGGACACTGAAGCTTTCTTT	CASSPRTGVDTEAFF
TRBV10-3	.	TRBJ1-5	.	TGTGCCATCAGTGGAGTTAGCAGCAATCAGCCCCAGCATTTT	CAISGVSSNQPQHF
TRBV4-2	.	TRBJ1-2	.	TGTGCCAGCACCTTGCGCCGGACGGGAAACTATGGCTACACCTTC	CASTLRRTGNYGYTF
TRBV5-1	TRBD2	TRBJ2-1	.	TGCGCCAGCAGCCTTAGCGGGGGGTTGCAGTTCTTC	CASSLSGGLQFF
TRBV30	TRBD1	TRBJ2-3	.	TGTGCCTGGAGTGTAAACAGGGGTACAGATACGCAGTATTTT	CAWSVNRGTDTQYF
TRBV24-1	.	TRBJ1-5	.	TGTGCCACCTACAACGGCAATCAGCCCCAGCATTTT	CATYNGNQPQHF
TRBV6-6	TRBD2	TRBJ2-3	.	TGTGCCAGCAGTCAGCCCTGGACTAGAGAGCCCACAGATACGCAGTATTTT	CASSQPWTREPTDTQYF
TRBV5-1	TRBD1	TRBJ2-1	.	TGCGCCAGCAGCTCGCGAATACCGGGACAGGGGGCGTATGAGCAGTTCTTC	CASSSRIPGQGAYEQFF
TRBV7-9	.	TRBJ2-1	.	TGTGCCAGCAGCTCCCCTCCGGACGGGAGCTCCTACAATGAGCAGTTCTTC	CASSSPPDGSSYNEQFF